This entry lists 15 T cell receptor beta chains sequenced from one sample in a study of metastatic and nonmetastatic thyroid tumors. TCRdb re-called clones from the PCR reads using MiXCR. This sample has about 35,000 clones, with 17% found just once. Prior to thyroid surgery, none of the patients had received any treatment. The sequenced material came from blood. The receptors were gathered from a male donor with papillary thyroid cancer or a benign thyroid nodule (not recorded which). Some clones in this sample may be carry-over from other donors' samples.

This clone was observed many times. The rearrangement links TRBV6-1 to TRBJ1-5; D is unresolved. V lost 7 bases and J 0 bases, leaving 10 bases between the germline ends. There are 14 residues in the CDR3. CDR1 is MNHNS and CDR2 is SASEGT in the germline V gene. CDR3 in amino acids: CASNVAGSNQPQHF. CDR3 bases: TGTGCCAGCAACGTGGCCGGTAGCAATCAGCCCCAGCATTTT.

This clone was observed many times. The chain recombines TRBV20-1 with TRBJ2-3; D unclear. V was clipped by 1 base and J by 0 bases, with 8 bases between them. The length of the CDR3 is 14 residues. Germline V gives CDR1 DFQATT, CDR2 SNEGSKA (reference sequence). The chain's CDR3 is CSARAATSTDTQYF. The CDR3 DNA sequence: TGCAGTGCTAGAGCCGCTACAAGCACAGATACGCAGTATTTT.

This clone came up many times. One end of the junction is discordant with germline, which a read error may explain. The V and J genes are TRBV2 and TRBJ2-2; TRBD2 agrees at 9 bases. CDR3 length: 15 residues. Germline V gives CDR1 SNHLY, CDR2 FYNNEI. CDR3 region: CASWLGGGAPGGLFF. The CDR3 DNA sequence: TGTGCCAGTTGGCTTGGCGGGGGGGCCCCCGGGGGGCTGTTTTTT.

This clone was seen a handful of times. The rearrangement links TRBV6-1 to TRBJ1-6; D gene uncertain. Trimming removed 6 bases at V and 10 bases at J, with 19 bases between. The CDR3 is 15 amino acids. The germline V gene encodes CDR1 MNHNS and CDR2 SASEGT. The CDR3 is CASSPRVGLRSPLHF. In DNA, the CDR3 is TGTGCCAGCAGCCCCCGGGTGGGATTGCGGTCACCCCTCCACTTT.

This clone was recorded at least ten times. This CDR3 reads CASSLDGNNSPLHF. DNA of the CDR3: TGTGCCAGCAGCCTGGACGGGAATAATTCACCCCTCCACTTT. The V call is TRBV7-9, the J call TRBJ1-6; D not certain. Germline assignment: CDR1 SEHNR and CDR2 FQNEAQ (reference sequence). The germline V and J ends were trimmed by 5 bases and 5 bases, with 10 bases remaining between them. The CDR3 covers 14 residues.

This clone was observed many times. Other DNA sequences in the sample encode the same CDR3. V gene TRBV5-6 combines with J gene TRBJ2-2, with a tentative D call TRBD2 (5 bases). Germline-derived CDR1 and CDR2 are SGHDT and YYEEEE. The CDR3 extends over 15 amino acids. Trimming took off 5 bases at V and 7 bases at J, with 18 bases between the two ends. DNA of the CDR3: TGTGCCAGCAGGAGGTCAGGAACCCGGGACGGGGAGCTGTTTTTT. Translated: CASRRSGTRDGELFF. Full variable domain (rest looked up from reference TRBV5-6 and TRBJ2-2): DAGVTQSPTHLIKTRGQQVTLRCSPKSGHDTVSWYQQALGQGPQFIFQYYEEEERQRGNFPDRFSGHQFPNYSSELNVNALLLGDSALYLCASRRSGTRDGELFFGEGSRLTVL.

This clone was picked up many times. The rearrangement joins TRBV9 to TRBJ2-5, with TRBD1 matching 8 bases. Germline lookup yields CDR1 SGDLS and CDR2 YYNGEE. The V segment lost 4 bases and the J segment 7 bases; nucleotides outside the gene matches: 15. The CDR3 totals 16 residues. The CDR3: CASSPWDRLASGTQYF. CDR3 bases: TGTGCCAGCAGCCCATGGGACAGGCTCGCCTCCGGGACCCAGTACTTC.

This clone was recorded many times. CDR3 sequence reads: CASSQDGGITEAFF. CDR3 sequence (DNA): TGCGCCAGCAGCCAAGATGGGGGGATCACTGAAGCTTTCTTT. The rearrangement uses TRBV4-1 and TRBJ1-1; weak D call: TRBD1 (5 bases). With 0 bases removed from V and 4 bases from J, the gap between germline ends came to 9 bases. The length of the CDR3 is 14 residues. Germline-derived CDR1 and CDR2 are MGHRA and YSYEKL.

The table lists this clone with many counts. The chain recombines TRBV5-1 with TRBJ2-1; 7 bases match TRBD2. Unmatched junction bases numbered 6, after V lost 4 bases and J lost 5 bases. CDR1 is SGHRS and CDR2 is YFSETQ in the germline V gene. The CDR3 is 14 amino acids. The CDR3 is CASSLEGTNNEQFF. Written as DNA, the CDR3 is TGCGCCAGCAGCCTTGAAGGGACTAACAATGAGCAGTTCTTC.

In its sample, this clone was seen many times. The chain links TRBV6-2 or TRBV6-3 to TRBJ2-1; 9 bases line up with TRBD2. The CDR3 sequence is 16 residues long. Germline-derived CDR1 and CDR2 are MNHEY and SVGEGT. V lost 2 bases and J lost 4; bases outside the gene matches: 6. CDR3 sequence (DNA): TGTGCCAGCAGTTACCACGCGGGGGGGCGGTACAATGAGCAGTTCTTC. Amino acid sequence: CASSYHAGGRYNEQFF.

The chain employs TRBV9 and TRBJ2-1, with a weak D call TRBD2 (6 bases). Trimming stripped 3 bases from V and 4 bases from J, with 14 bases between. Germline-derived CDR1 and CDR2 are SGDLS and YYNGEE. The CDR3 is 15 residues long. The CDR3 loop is CASSALDYPYNEQFF. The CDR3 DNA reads TGTGCCAGCAGCGCCTTGGACTACCCATACAATGAGCAGTTCTTC.

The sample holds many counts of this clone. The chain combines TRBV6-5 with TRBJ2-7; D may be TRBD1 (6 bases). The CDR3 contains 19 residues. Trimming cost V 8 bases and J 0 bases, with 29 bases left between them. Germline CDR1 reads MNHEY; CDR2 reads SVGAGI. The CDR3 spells CASATRTVAFGVYSYEQYF. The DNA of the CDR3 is TGTGCCAGCGCAACCCGGACAGTGGCCTTTGGTGTGTACTCCTACGAGCAGTACTTC.

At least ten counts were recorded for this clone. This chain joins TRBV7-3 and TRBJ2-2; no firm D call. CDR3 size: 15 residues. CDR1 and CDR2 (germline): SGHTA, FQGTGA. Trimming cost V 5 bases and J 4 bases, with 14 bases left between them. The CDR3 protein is CASSKTRSGTGELFF. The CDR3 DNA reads TGTGCCAGCAGCAAGACCCGTTCCGGCACCGGGGAGCTGTTTTTT.

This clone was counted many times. In DNA form, the CDR3 reads TGTGCCAGCAGCCCACTTCCTAGCGGGGGGAACAATGAGCAGTTCTTC. It codes for CASSPLPSGGNNEQFF. J is TRBJ2-1 and V is TRBV9; 11 bases match TRBD2. The V and J ends lost 4 bases and 5 bases, in that order; junction bases with no gene match: 8. From germline, CDR1 is SGDLS and CDR2 YYNGEE. The CDR3 runs to 16 residues.

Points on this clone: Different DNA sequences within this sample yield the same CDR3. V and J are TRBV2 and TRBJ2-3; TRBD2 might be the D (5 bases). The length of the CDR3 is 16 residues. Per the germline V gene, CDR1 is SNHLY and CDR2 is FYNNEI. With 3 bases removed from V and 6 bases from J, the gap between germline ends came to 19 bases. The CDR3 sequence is CASSDSLAGVPDTQYF. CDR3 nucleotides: TGTGCCAGCAGTGACTCCCTAGCTGGGGTGCCCGATACGCAGTATTTT.